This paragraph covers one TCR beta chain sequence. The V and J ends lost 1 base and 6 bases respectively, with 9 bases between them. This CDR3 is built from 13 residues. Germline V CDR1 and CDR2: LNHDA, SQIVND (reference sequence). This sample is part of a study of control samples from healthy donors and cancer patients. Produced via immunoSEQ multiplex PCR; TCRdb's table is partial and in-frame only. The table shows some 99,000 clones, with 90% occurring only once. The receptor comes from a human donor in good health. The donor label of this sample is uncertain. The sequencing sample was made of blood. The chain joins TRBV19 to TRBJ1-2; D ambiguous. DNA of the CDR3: TGTGCCAGTAGTATAGGCGGCGGGAATGGCTACACCTTC. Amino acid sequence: CASSIGGGNGYTF.